At least ten counts were recorded for the clone carrying this TCR beta chain. Its antigen remains unknown. This specimen belongs to a study of Graves' ophthalmopathy and Graves' hyperthyroidism. Regarding the study as a whole: Appearing in blood as well were most expanded thyroid clonotypes above 0.001 frequency.

With a duration under 3 months, ophthalmopathy in the donors showed moderate-to-severe activity, CAS ≥3 and NOSPECS ≥4. No donor had other autoimmune disease, uncontrolled infection, pregnancy or lactation. Around 10 ml of fresh blood yielded the PBMCs by density gradient. The CDR3 is made up of 12 amino acids. Germline CDR1 LGHDT, CDR2 YNNKEL (reference sequence). V was cut by 1 base and J by 6 bases, with 4 bases left in between. Researchers took RNA transcripts and amplified TCR beta CDR3 regions from them. Second-round multiplex PCR came after first-round RT-PCR with HTBI primers. TCRdb analysed the multiplex PCR reads with MiXCR anew, one entry per CDR3 protein. Of fewer than 250,000 distinct CDR3 sequences in the sample, under 30% are singletons; the top ten hold approximately 9.6%.

This receptor was obtained from a man aged 50 to 59 with Graves' ophthalmopathy. This chain uses TRBV3-1 with TRBJ1-5; D gene uncertain. Sequenced material: peripheral blood. The CDR3 loop reads CASSQGAQPQHF. The DNA for the CDR3 is TGTGCCAGCAGCCAAGGGGCTCAGCCCCAGCATTTT.